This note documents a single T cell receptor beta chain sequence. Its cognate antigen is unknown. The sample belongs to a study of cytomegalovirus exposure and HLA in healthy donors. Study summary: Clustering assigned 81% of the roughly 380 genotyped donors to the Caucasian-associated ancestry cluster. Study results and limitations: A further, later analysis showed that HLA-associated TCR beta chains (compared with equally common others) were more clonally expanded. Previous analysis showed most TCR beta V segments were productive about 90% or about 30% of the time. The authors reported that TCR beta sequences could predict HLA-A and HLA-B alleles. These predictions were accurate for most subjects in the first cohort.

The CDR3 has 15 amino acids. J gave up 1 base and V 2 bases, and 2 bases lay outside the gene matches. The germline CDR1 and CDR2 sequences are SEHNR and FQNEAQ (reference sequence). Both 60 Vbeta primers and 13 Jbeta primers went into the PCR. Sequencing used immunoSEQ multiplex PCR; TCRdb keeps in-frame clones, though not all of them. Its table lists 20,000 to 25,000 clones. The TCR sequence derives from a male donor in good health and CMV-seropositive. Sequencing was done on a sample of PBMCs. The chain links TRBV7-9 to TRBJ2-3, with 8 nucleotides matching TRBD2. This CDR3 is CASSLRREGTDTQYF. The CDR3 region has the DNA TGTGCCAGCAGCTTACGGCGGGAGGGCACAGATACGCAGTATTTT.